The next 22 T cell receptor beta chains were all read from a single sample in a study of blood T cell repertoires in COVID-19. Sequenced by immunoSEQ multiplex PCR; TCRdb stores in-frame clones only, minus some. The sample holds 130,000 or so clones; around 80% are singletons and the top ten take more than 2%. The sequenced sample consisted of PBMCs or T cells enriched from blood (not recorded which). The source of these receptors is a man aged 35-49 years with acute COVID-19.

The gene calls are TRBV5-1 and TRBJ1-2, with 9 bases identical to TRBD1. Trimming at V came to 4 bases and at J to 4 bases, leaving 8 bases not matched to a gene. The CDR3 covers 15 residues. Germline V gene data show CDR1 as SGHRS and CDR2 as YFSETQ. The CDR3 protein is CASSPRTGDSYGYTF. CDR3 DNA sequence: TGCGCCAGCAGCCCTCGGACAGGGGACTCCTATGGCTACACCTTC.

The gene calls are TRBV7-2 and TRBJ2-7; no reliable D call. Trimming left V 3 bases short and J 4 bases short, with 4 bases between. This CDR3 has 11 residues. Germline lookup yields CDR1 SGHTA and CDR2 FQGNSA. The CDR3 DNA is TGTGCCAGCAGCTTGAGGTACGAGCAGTACTTC. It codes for CASSLRYEQYF.

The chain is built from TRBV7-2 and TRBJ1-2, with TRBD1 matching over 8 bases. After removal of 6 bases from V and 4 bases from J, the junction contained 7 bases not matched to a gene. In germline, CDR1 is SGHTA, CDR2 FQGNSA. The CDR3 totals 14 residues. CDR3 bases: TGTGCCAGCAGTCTACAGGGGGTAGCCTATGGCTACACCTTC. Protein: CASSLQGVAYGYTF.

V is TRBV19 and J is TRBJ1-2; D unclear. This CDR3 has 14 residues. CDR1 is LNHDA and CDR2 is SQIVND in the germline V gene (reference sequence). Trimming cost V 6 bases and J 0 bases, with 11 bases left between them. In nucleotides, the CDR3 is TGTGCCAGTAGGAGGACTGGAACTAACTATGGCTACACCTTC. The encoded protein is CASRRTGTNYGYTF.

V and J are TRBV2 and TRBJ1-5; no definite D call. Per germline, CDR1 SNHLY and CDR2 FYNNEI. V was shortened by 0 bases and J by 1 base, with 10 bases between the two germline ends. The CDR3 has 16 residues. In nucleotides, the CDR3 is TGTGCCAGCAGTGAAGCGGGAGACGGAAGCAATCAGCCCCAGCATTTT. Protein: CASSEAGDGSNQPQHF.

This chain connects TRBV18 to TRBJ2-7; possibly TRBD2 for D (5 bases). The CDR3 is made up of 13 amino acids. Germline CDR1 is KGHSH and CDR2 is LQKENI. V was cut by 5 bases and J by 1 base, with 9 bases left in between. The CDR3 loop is CASSIGDSYEQYF. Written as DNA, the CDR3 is TGTGCCAGCTCAATCGGGGATTCCTACGAGCAGTACTTC.

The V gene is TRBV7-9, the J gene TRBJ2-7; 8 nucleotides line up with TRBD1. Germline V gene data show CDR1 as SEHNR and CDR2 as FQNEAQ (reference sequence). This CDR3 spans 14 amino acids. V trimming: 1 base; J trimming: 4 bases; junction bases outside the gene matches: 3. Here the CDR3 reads CASSLVDRAYEQYF. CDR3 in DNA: TGTGCCAGCAGCTTAGTGGACAGGGCATACGAGCAGTACTTC.

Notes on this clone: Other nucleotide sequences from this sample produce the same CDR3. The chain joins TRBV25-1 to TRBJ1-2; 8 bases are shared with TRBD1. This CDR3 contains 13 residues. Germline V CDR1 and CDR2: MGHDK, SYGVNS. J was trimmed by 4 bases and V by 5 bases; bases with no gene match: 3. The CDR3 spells CASSPQGAYGYTF. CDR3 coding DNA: TGTGCCAGCAGTCCCCAGGGGGCCTATGGCTACACCTTC.

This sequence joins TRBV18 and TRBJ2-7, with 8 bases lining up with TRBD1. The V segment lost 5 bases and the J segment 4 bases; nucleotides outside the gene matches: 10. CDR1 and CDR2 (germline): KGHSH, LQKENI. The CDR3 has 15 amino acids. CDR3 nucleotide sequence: TGTGCCAGCTCAGTCGGGACAGGTTCAAGGTACGAGCAGTACTTC. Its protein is CASSVGTGSRYEQYF.

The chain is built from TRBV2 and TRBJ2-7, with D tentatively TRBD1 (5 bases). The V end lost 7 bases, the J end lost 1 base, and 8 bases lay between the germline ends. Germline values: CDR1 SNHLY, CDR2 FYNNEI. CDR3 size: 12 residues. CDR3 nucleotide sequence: TGTGCCAGCAACCAGGGATCCTACGAGCAGTACTTC. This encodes CASNQGSYEQYF.

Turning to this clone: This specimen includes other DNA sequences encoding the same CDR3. CDR3: CASSLTGDTEAFF. CDR3 nucleotide sequence: TGTGCCAGCAGCTTGACAGGGGACACTGAAGCTTTCTTT. This chain uses TRBV7-2 with TRBJ1-1, with 8 nucleotides matching TRBD1. The CDR3 contains 13 residues. V lost 3 bases and J lost 3; bases outside the gene matches: 0. CDR1 is SGHTA, CDR2 FQGNSA, per germline.

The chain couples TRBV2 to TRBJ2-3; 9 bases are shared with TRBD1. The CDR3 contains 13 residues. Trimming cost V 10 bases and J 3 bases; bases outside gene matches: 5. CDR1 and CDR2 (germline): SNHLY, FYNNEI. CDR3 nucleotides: TGTGCCATCCCACAGGGGGCAACAGATACGCAGTATTTT. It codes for CAIPQGATDTQYF.

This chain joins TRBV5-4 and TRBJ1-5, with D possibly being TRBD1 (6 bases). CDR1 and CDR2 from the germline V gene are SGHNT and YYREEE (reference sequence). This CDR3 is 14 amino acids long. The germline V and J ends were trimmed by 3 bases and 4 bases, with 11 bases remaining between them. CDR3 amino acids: CASSSDSTNQPQHF. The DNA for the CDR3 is TGTGCCAGCAGCTCGGACAGTACTAATCAGCCCCAGCATTTT.

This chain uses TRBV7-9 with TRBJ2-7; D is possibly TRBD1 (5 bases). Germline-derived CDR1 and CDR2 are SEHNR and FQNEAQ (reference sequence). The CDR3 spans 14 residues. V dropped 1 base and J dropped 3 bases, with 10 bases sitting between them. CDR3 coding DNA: TGTGCCAGCAGCTTAGACGGCCAGGGCTACGAGCAGTACTTC. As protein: CASSLDGQGYEQYF.

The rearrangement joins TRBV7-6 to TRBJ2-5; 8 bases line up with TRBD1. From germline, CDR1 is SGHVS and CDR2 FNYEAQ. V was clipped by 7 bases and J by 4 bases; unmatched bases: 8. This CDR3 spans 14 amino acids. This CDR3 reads CASTQATGGETQYF. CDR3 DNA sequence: TGTGCCAGCACCCAGGCCACAGGGGGAGAGACCCAGTACTTC. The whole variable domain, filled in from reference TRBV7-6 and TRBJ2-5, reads GAGVSQSPRYKVTKRGQDVALRCDPISGHVSLYWYRQALGQGPEFLTYFNYEAQQDKSGLPNDRFSAERPEGSISTLTIQRTEQRDSAMYRCASTQATGGETQYFGPGTRLLVL.

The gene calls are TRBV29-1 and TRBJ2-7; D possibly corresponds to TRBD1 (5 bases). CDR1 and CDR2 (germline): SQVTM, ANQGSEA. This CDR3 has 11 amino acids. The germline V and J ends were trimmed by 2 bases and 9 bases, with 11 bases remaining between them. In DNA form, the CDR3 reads TGCAGCGTTGAATGGCAGGGCGGGCAGTACTTC. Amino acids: CSVEWQGGQYF.

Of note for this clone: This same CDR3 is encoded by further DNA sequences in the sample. The DNA of the CDR3 is TGCGCCAGCAGCTTGGGTCTAGCGGGGGTCACAGATACGCAGTATTTT. Amino acids: CASSLGLAGVTDTQYF. The chain has TRBV5-1 and TRBJ2-3, with 10 bases matching TRBD2. V lost 0 bases and J lost 2; bases outside the gene matches: 3. CDR3 length: 16 amino acids. Germline lookup yields CDR1 SGHRS and CDR2 YFSETQ. The entire variable domain, with the rest obtained from reference TRBV5-1 and TRBJ2-3, is as follows: KAGVTQTPRYLIKTRGQQVTLSCSPISGHRSVSWYQQTPGQGLQFLFEYFSETQRNKGNFPGRFSGRQFSNSRSEMNVSTLELGDSALYLCASSLGLAGVTDTQYFGPGTRLTVL.

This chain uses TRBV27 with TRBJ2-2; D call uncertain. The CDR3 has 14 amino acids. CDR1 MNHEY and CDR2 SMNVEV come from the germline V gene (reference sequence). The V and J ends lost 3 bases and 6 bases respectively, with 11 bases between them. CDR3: CASSLSGPPGELFF. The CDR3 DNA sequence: TGTGCCAGCAGTTTGTCCGGTCCACCCGGGGAGCTGTTTTTT.

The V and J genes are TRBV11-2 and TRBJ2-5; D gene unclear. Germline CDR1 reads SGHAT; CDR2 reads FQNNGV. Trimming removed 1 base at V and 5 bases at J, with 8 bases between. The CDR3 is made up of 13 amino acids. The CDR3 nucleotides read TGTGCCAGCAGCTTAGGGGCCCCGGAGACCCAGTACTTC. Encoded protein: CASSLGAPETQYF.

CDR3 in amino acids: CASMTGLISYEQYF. The CDR3 DNA sequence: TGTGCCAGTATGACAGGGCTAATCTCCTACGAGCAGTACTTC. The V call is TRBV28, the J call TRBJ2-7; 7 nucleotides agree with TRBD1. Trimming at V came to 9 bases and at J to 0 bases, leaving 8 bases not matched to a gene. CDR1 MDHEN and CDR2 SYDVKM come from the germline V gene. This CDR3 comprises 14 residues. Based on the CDR3 plus reference TRBV28 and TRBJ2-7, the full variable domain is DVKVTQSSRYLVKRTGEKVFLECVQDMDHENMFWYRQDPGLGLRLIYFSYDVKMKEKGDIPEGYSVSREKKERFSLILESASTNQTSMYLCASMTGLISYEQYFGPGTRLTVT.

In DNA, the CDR3 is TGTGCCAGCAGCCCTCCGACTAGCGGGAGCAATGAGCAGTTCTTC. Protein product: CASSPPTSGSNEQFF. The J gene is TRBJ2-1, the V gene TRBV3-1 (or the pseudogene TRBV3-2); 12 nucleotides line up with TRBD2. Germline CDR1 reads LGHDT; CDR2 reads YNNKEL (reference sequence). V shed 4 bases, J shed 6 bases, and the junction held 4 bases outside the gene matches. The CDR3 spans 15 residues.

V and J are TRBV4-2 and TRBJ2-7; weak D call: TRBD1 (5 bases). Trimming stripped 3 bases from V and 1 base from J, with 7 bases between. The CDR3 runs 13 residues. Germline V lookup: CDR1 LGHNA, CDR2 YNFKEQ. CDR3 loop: CASSQGPSYEQYF. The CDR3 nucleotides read TGTGCCAGCAGCCAGGGGCCGTCCTACGAGCAGTACTTC.